The clone carrying this T cell receptor (beta chain) was recorded at least ten times. The data belong to a study of regulatory T cells in long-lasting Graves disease. Overall study context: Less than 3 months of antithyroid drugs had been taken by newly diagnosed Graves' patients.

Noted time point: newly diagnosed GD, antithyroid drugs for less than 3 months. Researchers made the TCR library from RNA that was extracted from PBMCs. Relying on iRepertoire HTBI primers and Arm-PCR of CDR3 regions, the team built TCR beta libraries. TCRdb fed the multiplex PCR reads into MiXCR, producing one record per CDR3 protein. The sample has hundreds of thousands of distinct CDR3 sequences; around 17% are singletons. CDR3 length: 14 amino acids. Germline V gene data show CDR1 as SGHRS and CDR2 as YFSETQ. V lost 2 bases and J lost 6, with 12 bases in between. The same data also went into a second study, on T cells in Graves' hyperthyroidism and ophthalmopathy. In that study: TCR CDR3 regions were first amplified by RT-PCR with HTBI primers.

The rearrangement uses TRBV5-1 and TRBJ1-5, with D perhaps matching TRBD1 (5 bases). The sample was peripheral blood mononuclear cells (PBMCs), taken at new diagnosis, from a patient treated with antithyroid drugs. This receptor was taken from a man aged 35 to 55 with Graves disease. CDR3: CASSFGDDGQPQHF. DNA of the CDR3: TGCGCCAGCAGCTTTGGGGACGACGGTCAGCCCCAGCATTTT.